The entry below describes one T cell receptor (beta chain). Its antigen remains unidentified. Profiled with immunoSEQ multiplex PCR; TCRdb holds only in-frame clones, not every one. Found here are about 1.5 million clones, nearly 99% of them singletons; the top ten hold roughly 0.42%. This sample is drawn from a study of shared clonotypes between healthy human individuals. Study information: Samples came from two female and three male donors aged 18 to 49.

Trimming stripped 6 bases from V and 1 base from J, with 16 bases between. In germline, CDR1 is MNHNY, CDR2 SVGAGI (reference sequence). This CDR3 has 15 amino acids. General study results and limits: Roughly 5% of naive CD4 clonotypes were shared across several donors.

The TCR originated in a man between 25 and 39 years old in good health. The rearrangement joins TRBV6-6 to TRBJ2-7; a possible D gene is TRBD1 (6 bases). Material for sequencing was naive CD4+ T cells sorted from blood. Documented subset: CD45RA+ positively selected. The CDR3 DNA reads as TGTGCCAGCAGCTCAGTCCAGGGGTATTCCTACGAGCAGTACTTC. It translates to CASSSVQGYSYEQYF.